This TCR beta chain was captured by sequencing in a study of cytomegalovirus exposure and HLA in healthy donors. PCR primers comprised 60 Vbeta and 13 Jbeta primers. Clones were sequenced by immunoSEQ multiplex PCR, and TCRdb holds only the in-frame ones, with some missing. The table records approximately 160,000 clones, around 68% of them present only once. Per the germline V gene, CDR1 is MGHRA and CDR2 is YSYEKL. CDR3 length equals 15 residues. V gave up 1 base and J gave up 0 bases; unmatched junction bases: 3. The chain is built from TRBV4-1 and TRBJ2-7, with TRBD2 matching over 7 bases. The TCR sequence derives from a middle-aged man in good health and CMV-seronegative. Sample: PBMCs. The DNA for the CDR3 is TGCGCCAGCAGCCAAGGGCTAGCGGACTCCTACGAGCAGTACTTC. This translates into CASSQGLADSYEQYF.